This TCR beta chain originates from a study of T cell responses to AZD1222 COVID-19 vaccine. General study points: Clonal diversity was possibly underestimated; the donors were predominantly white British and more often female. Scientists sampled the repertoires only once the peak T cell response had passed. Just a handful of AZD1222 recipients tested seropositive at baseline.

The CDR3 is 16 amino acids. The V gene lost 0 bases and the J gene lost 0 bases, with 11 bases spanning the gap. Germline CDR1 is SGHRS and CDR2 is YFSETQ. A remark on this clone: Its antigen is not known.

Here immunoSEQ multiplex PCR was the method, and the copy in TCRdb shows in-frame clones only, minus some. The repertoire holds nearly 35,000 clones, 80% to 90% seen once, with 9.5% to 12% in the top ten. The TCR originated in an adult who received the AZD1222 COVID-19 vaccine. Sample: peripheral blood, taken 28 days after the second AZD1222 dose. The chain carries TRBV5-1 and TRBJ2-3; no reliable D call. CDR3 loop: CASSLGHPTSTDTQYF. CDR3 sequence (DNA): TGCGCCAGCAGCTTGGGACACCCCACTAGCACAGATACGCAGTATTTT. The entire variable domain, with the rest obtained from reference TRBV5-1 and TRBJ2-3, is as follows: KAGVTQTPRYLIKTRGQQVTLSCSPISGHRSVSWYQQTPGQGLQFLFEYFSETQRNKGNFPGRFSGRQFSNSRSEMNVSTLELGDSALYLCASSLGHPTSTDTQYFGPGTRLTVL.